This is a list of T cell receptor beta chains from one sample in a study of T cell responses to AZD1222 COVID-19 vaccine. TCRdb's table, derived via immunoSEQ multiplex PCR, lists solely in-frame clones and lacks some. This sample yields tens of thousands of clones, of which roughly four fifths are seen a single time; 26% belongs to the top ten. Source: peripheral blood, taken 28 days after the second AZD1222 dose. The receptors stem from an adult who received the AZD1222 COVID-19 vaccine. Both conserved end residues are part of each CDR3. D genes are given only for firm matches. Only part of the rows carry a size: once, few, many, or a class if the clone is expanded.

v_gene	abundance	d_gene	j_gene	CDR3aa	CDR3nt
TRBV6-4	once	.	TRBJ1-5	CASSAETNQPQHF	TGTGCCAGCAGTGCCGAAACTAATCAGCCCCAGCATTTT
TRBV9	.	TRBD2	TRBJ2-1	CASSVGGAGGTYNEQFF	TGTGCCAGCAGCGTAGGAGGGGCGGGAGGGACATACAATGAGCAGTTCTTC
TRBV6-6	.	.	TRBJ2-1	CASSSRVVEQFF	TGTGCCAGCAGTTCCAGGGTAGTCGAGCAGTTCTTC
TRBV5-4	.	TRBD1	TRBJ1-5	CASSPGQGENQPQHF	TGTGCCAGCAGCCCGGGACAGGGGGAGAATCAGCCCCAGCATTTT
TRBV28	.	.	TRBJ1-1	CASSNQGQMRAFF	TGTGCCAGCAGTAACCAAGGACAGATGCGAGCTTTCTTT
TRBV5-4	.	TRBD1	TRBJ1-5	CASSSGTGNNQPQHF	TGTGCCAGCAGCTCCGGGACAGGGAACAATCAGCCCCAGCATTTT
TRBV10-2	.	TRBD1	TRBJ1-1	CASSRTGTEAFF	TGCGCCAGCAGTAGGACAGGGACTGAAGCTTTCTTT
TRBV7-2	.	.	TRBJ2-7	CASSRFSGRGPNEQYF	TGTGCCAGCAGCCGCTTCTCGGGGAGGGGGCCCAACGAGCAGTACTTC
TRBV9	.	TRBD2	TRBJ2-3	CASSVVGIAGVSADTQYF	TGTGCCAGCAGCGTAGTTGGAATAGCGGGAGTGTCCGCAGATACGCAGTATTTT
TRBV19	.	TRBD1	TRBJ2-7	CASSMAQGASLGSHEQYF	TGTGCCAGTAGTATGGCGCAGGGGGCCTCGCTCGGGTCCCACGAGCAGTACTTC
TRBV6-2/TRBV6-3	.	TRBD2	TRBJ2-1	CASTPQSGSSYNEQFF	TGTGCCAGCACCCCTCAAAGCGGGAGCTCCTACAATGAGCAGTTCTTC
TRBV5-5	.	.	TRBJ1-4	CASSFTGPNEKLFF	TGTGCCAGCAGCTTCACTGGCCCTAATGAAAAACTGTTTTTT
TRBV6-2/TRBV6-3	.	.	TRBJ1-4	CASSYFPATNEKLFF	TGTGCCAGCAGTTATTTTCCTGCAACTAATGAAAAACTGTTTTTT
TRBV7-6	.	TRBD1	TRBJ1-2	CASSSSGTGLYGYTF	TGTGCCAGCAGCTCTTCCGGGACAGGGCTCTATGGCTACACCTTC
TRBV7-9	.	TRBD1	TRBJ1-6	CASSLGRTGEGSPLHF	TGTGCCAGCAGCTTGGGACGGACAGGGGAAGGATCACCCCTCCACTTT
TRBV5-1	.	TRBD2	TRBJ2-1	CASSLGLAGYNEQFF	TGCGCCAGCAGCTTGGGACTAGCGGGGTACAATGAGCAGTTCTTC
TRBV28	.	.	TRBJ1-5	CASSFGQINQPQHF	TGTGCCAGCAGTTTCGGGCAGATCAATCAGCCCCAGCATTTT
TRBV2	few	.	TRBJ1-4	CASSDGRAEKLFF	TGTGCCAGCAGTGACGGGAGGGCTGAAAAACTGTTTTTT
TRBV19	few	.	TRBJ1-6	CASSSWVGRTNSPLHF	TGTGCCAGTAGTAGTTGGGTCGGCAGAACCAATTCACCCCTCCACTTT
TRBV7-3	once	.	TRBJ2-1	CASSPTENNEQFF	TGTGCCAGCAGCCCGACAGAGAACAATGAGCAGTTCTTC
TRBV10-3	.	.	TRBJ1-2	CATGFRDLAGYTF	TGTGCCACAGGGTTTCGAGACCTGGCCGGCTACACCTTC